The rows below give T cell receptor beta chains drawn from one sample of a study of shared clonotypes between healthy human individuals. The table came from immunoSEQ multiplex PCR; TCRdb's copy has only in-frame clones and leaves some out. Among about 2.4 million clones, 93% were seen once, and the ten largest hold more than 0.35%. Sequencing input: naive CD4+ T cells from PBMCs. The receptors come from a man aged 18 to 30 in good health. Some clones in this sample may be carry-over from other donors' samples. Both conserved end residues are part of each CDR3. The order of the fields is clone size, V gene, J gene, D gene, CDR3 DNA, CDR3 protein. A D gene is named only where the DNA matches it firmly. The size entry is marked missing in some rows and otherwise reads once, few, many or a size class.

once,TRBV7-9,TRBJ1-1,TRBD1,TGTGCCAGCAGCTTAGGGGTTCCGGGTCAGGGGGCCAGTGAAGCTTTCTTT,CASSLGVPGQGASEAFF
-,TRBV11-2,TRBJ1-1,TRBD1,TGTGCCAGCAGTCCCGACAGGGGCACTGAAGCTTTCTTT,CASSPDRGTEAFF
-,TRBV15,TRBJ2-1,TRBD2,TGTGCCACCAGCGGACATATAGCGGGAGTAAACAATGAGCAGTTCTTC,CATSGHIAGVNNEQFF
once,TRBV7-9,TRBJ2-3,-,TGTGCCAGCAGCCCCTCGACAGATACGCAGTATTTT,CASSPSTDTQYF
-,TRBV11-3,TRBJ2-3,TRBD2,TGTGCCAGCAGTCGGGGGGGAGATACGCAGTATTTT,CASSRGGDTQYF
-,TRBV19,TRBJ2-1,TRBD2,TGTGCCAGTAGTATTTACAGCGGGAGTATGTCCTACAATGAGCAGTTCTTC,CASSIYSGSMSYNEQFF
-,TRBV7-2,TRBJ1-5,-,TGTGCCAGCAGCTTAGCGCGCGGTCCGGCGGGCAATCAGCCCCAGCATTTT,CASSLARGPAGNQPQHF
-,TRBV27,TRBJ2-2,-,TGTGCCAGCAGTTTCTCTCCAGGAAACACCGGGGAGCTGTTTTTT,CASSFSPGNTGELFF
-,TRBV7-3,TRBJ1-1,TRBD1,TGTGCCAGCAGATCGACAGGGGGCGATTATCCGCTCGCTGAAGCTTTCTTT,CASRSTGGDYPLAEAFF
-,TRBV6-1,TRBJ2-7,-,TGTGCCAGCAGTGAGGGGGGACACCGAGCCTACGAGCAGTACTTC,CASSEGGHRAYEQYF
-,TRBV10-3,TRBJ2-7,TRBD1,TGTGCCATCAGTGCTGGCGACAGGGCAAGCTACGAGCAGTACTTC,CAISAGDRASYEQYF
-,TRBV5-4,TRBJ2-1,TRBD1,TGTGCCAGCAGCCATCCGGGACAGGGCTACAATGAGCAGTTCTTC,CASSHPGQGYNEQFF
-,TRBV28,TRBJ2-7,TRBD2,TGTGCCAGCAGTGTCCTCGGAGCGGGGGCCGGGGAGCAGTACTTC,CASSVLGAGAGEQYF
-,TRBV6-5,TRBJ1-2,TRBD1,TGTGCCAGCAGTTACGCGGGACAGTATAGAACCTATGGCTACACCTTC,CASSYAGQYRTYGYTF
-,TRBV28,TRBJ1-5,-,TGTGCCAGCAGTTTGAGCGGCTTCGAGCCCCAGCATTTT,CASSLSGFEPQHF
-,TRBV27,TRBJ2-3,TRBD2,TGTGCCACCGCCACCGGGACTAGAGATACGCAGTATTTT,CATATGTRDTQYF
-,TRBV19,TRBJ1-4,-,TGTGCCAGTAGTGTGATGACACCCTGGACAGCCCGGGGTTCAACTAATGAAAAACTGTTTTTT,CASSVMTPWTARGSTNEKLFF
-,TRBV9,TRBJ2-1,TRBD2,TGTGCCAGCAGCCCAGGGACTAGCGAATACAATGAGCAGTTCTTC,CASSPGTSEYNEQFF
-,TRBV19,TRBJ1-5,-,TGTGCCAGTAGTCGGATGAATAGCAATCAGCCCCAGCATTTT,CASSRMNSNQPQHF
-,TRBV20-1,TRBJ2-7,-,TGCAGTGCTCGTGACTCCTACGAGCAGTACTTC,CSARDSYEQYF
-,TRBV9,TRBJ2-1,-,TGTGCCAGCAGCGGGGGAGGCTCCTACAATGAGCAGTTCTTC,CASSGGGSYNEQFF
-,TRBV28,TRBJ2-7,TRBD1,TGTGCCAGCAGTCTAAGGGGGCAATCCTACGAGCAGTACTTC,CASSLRGQSYEQYF
once,TRBV9,TRBJ2-3,-,TGTGCCAGCAGCGTAGAGGGCCAGAGCACAGATACGCAGTATTTT,CASSVEGQSTDTQYF
-,TRBV7-9,TRBJ1-1,-,TGTGCCAGCAGCTCGAGGGGGGGTCGTAGCGGGATGAACACTGAAGCTTTCTTT,CASSSRGGRSGMNTEAFF
-,TRBV11-2,TRBJ2-7,-,TGTGCCAGCAGCTTAGTTACGCTAGGAGCCTCCTACGAGCAGTACTTC,CASSLVTLGASYEQYF
-,TRBV11-2,TRBJ1-3,-,TGTGCCAGCAGCTTAGAGCGGGGGGGCACGGGAAACACCATATATTTT,CASSLERGGTGNTIYF
-,TRBV6-6,TRBJ2-2,-,TGTGCCAGCAGTTACTCGTACAGGACGAGCACCGGGGAGCTGTTTTTT,CASSYSYRTSTGELFF
-,TRBV28,TRBJ2-7,TRBD2,TGTGCCAGCAGAAGGACCCGCCGGACTAGCGGGTACTACGAGCAGTACTTC,CASRRTRRTSGYYEQYF
-,TRBV19,TRBJ2-7,-,TGTGCCAGTAGTATGGACAGCTCCTACGAGCAGTACTTC,CASSMDSSYEQYF
-,TRBV5-6,TRBJ2-5,TRBD1,TGTGCCAGCAGCCGAACAGGGGTGAAAGAGACCCAGTACTTC,CASSRTGVKETQYF
-,TRBV28,TRBJ2-7,-,TGTGCCAGCATTTCCCACTCATACGAGCAGTACTTC,CASISHSYEQYF
-,TRBV7-2,TRBJ1-6,-,TGTGCCAGCAGCTTCCGGACGGCTTATAATTCACCCCTCCACTTT,CASSFRTAYNSPLHF
-,TRBV28,TRBJ2-1,-,TGTGCCAGCAGTTCCGGTGGGGGCCAACTTCGCTACAATGAGCAGTTCTTC,CASSSGGGQLRYNEQFF
once,TRBV30,TRBJ2-6,TRBD1,TGTGCCTGGAGCGTTAACAGGGGAACTGGGGCCAACGTCCTGACTTTC,CAWSVNRGTGANVLTF
-,TRBV5-1,TRBJ2-3,-,TGCGCCAGCACCCAGACTAGCACAGATACGCAGTATTTT,CASTQTSTDTQYF
once,TRBV27,TRBJ1-4,-,TGTGCCAGCAGTTTATGGGGGGGTCAGGAAAAACTGTTTTTT,CASSLWGGQEKLFF
-,TRBV11-2,TRBJ2-1,-,TGTGCCAGCAGCTTACCATTGGTCTATGAGCAGTTCTTC,CASSLPLVYEQFF
-,TRBV6-8,TRBJ1-1,-,TGTGCCAACCTGGGTGGGGAGACCACGAACACTGAAGCTTTCTTT,CANLGGETTNTEAFF
-,TRBV4-1,TRBJ1-1,-,TGCGCCAGCAGCCAAGTGGGGCAGAGGAACACTGAAGCTTTCTTT,CASSQVGQRNTEAFF
-,TRBV30,TRBJ1-6,TRBD1,TGTGCCTGGAGTCCCGGGACAGGGATGAACCTCCACTTT,CAWSPGTGMNLHF
-,TRBV7-3,TRBJ2-7,TRBD2,TGTGCCAGCAGCTCCCAGCGGGGGAACTACGAGCAGTACTTC,CASSSQRGNYEQYF
once,TRBV5-1,TRBJ1-1,TRBD1,TGCGCCAGCAGCTTGGGGCCTCAGACAGGGGGGAACACTGAAGCTTTCTTT,CASSLGPQTGGNTEAFF